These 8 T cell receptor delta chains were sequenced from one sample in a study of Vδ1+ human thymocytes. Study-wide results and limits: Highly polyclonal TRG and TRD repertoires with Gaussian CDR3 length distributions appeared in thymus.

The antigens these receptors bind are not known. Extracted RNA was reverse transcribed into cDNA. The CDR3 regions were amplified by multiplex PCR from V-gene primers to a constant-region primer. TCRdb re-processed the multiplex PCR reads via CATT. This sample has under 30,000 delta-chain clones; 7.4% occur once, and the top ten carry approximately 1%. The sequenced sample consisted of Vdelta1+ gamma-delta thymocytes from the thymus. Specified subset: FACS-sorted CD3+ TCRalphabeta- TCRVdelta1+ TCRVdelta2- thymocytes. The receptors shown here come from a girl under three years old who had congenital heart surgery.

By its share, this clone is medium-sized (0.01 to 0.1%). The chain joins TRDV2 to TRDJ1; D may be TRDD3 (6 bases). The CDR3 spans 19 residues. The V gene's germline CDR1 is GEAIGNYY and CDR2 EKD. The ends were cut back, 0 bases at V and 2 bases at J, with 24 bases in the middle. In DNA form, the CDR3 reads TGTGCCTGTGACACCGATTTGCCTGCCCACTGCTGGGGAACCGATAAACTCATCTTT. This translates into CACDTDLPAHCWGTDKLIF.

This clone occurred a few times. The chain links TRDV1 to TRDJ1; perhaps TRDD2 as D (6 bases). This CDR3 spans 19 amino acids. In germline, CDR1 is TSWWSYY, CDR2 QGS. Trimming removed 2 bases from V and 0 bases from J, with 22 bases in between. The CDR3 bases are TGTGCTCTTGGGGAAACTCCTACGGTGGGATTCCGGTACACCGATAAACTCATCTTT. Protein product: CALGETPTVGFRYTDKLIF.

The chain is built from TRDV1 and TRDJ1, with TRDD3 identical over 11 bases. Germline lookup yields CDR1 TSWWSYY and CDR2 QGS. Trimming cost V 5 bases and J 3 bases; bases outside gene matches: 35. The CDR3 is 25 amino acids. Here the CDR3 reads CALGSSPPKLREESYWGIGADKLIF. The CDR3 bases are TGTGCTCTTGGGAGTTCACCTCCCAAACTACGGGAAGAGAGCTACTGGGGGATAGGGGCCGATAAACTCATCTTT.

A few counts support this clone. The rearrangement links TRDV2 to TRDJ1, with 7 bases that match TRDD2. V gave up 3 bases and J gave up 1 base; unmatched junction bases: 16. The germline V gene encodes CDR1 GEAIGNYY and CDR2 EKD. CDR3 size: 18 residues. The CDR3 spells CACDPSFGVPRVTDKLIF. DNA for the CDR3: TGTGCCTGTGACCCTTCCTTCGGAGTACCTCGGGTCACCGATAAACTCATCTTT.

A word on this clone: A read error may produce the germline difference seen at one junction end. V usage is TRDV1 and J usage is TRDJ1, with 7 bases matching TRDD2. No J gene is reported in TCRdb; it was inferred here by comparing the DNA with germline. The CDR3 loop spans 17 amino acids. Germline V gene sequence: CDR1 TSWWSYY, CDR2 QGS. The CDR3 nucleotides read TGTGCGCAACTATTTCCTACGAGGGATGGTTACACCGATGAACTCATCTTT. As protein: CAQLFPTRDGYTDELIF.

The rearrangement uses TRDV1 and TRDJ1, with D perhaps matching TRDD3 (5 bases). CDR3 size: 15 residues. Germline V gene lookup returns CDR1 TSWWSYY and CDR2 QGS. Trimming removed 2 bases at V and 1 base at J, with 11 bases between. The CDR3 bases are TGTGCTCTTGGGGAATGGTGGGGCCCCACCGATAAACTCATCTTT. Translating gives CALGEWWGPTDKLIF.

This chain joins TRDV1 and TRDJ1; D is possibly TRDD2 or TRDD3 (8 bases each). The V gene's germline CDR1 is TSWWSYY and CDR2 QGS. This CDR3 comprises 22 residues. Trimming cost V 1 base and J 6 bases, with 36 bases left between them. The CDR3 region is CALGEPPSYGTGGTGVLNKLIF. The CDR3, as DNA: TGTGCTCTTGGGGAACCGCCTTCCTATGGTACTGGGGGGACGGGAGTCCTAAATAAACTCATCTTT.

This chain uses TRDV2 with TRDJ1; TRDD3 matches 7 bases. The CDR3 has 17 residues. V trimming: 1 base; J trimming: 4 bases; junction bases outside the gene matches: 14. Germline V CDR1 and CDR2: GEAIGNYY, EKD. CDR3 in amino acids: CACDTDFPEGYLDKLIF. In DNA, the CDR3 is TGTGCCTGTGACACTGACTTCCCTGAGGGATACCTCGATAAACTCATCTTT.